This entry concerns a single TCR beta chain. No antigen is known for it. The data originate from a study of blood T cells in healthy people across ages. Study at large: Template-switching capture recovered about one barcoded beta molecule per two T cells.

A sample-barcoded 5' primer and a J-beta primer mix were used in a second PCR of roughly 7 to 11 cycles. Samples each returned at least 2.5 million CDR3-containing paired-end reads. TCRdb redid the calling of the 5' RACE reads with MiXCR, one entry per CDR3 protein. This table holds about 970,000 distinct CDR3 sequences, approximately 50% found once. Findings of the study overall: Per million T cells, TCR beta diversity dropped roughly linearly as age increased.

This CDR3 spans 14 amino acids. Germline lookup yields CDR1 SQVTM and CDR2 ANQGSEA. The junction had 9 bases not matched to a gene; V was cut back by 7 bases and J by 3 bases. J is TRBJ2-3 and V is TRBV29-1, with 8 positions matching TRBD1. The receptor was isolated from a woman aged 60-70 years in good health. The sequenced material came from blood. CDR3 residues: CSAWTGHGTDTQYF. The CDR3 DNA reads TGCAGCGCATGGACAGGGCATGGGACAGATACGCAGTATTTT.